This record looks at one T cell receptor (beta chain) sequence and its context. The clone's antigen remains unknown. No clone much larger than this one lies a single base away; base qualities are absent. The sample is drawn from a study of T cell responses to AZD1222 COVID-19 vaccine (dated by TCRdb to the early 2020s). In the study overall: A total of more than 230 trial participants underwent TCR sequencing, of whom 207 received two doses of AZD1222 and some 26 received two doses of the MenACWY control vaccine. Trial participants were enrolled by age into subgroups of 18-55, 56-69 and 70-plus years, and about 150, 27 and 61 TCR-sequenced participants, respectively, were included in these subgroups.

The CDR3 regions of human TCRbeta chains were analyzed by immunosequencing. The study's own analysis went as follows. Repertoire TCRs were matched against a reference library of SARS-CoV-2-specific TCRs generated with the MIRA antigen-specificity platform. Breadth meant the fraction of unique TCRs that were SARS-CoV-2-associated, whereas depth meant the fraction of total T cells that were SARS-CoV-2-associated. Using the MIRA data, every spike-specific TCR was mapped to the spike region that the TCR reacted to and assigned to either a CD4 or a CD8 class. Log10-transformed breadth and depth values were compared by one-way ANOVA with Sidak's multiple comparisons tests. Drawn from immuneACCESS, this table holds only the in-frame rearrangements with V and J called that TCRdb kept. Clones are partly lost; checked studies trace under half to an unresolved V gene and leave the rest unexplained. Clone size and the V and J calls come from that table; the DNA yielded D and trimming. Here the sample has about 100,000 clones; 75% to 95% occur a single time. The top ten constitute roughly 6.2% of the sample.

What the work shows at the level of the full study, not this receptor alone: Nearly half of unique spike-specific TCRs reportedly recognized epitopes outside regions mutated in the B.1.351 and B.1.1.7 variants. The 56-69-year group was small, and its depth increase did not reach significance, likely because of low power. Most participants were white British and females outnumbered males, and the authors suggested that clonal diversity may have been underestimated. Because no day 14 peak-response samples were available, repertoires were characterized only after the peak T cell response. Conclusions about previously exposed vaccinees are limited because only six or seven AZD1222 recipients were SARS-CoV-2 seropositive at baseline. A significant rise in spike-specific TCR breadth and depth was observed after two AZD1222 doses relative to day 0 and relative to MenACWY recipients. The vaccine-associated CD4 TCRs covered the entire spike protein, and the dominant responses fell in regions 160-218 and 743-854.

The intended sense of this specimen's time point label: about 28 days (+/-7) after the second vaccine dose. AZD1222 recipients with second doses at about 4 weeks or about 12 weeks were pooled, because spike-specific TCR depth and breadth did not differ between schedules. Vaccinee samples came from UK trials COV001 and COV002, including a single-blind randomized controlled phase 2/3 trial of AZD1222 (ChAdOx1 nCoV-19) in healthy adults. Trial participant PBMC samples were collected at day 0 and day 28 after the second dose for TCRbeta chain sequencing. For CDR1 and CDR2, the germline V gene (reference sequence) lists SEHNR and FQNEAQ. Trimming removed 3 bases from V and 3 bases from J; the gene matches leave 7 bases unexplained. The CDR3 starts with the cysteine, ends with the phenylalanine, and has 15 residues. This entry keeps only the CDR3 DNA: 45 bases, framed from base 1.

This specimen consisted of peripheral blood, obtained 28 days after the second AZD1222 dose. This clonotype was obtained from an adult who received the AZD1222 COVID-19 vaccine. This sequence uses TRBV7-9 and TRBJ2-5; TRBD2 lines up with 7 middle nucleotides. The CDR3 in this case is CASSFRREIKETQYF. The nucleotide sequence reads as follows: TGTGCCAGCAGCTTTAGGCGGGAGATCAAAGAGACCCAGTACTTC.